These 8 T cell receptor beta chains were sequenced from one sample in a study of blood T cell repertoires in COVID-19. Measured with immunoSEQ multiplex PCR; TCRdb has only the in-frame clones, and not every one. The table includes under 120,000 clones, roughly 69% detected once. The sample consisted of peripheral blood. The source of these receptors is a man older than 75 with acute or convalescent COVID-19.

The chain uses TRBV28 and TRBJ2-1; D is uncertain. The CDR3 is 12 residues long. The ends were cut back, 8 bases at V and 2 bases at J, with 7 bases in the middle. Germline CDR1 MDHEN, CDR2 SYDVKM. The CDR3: CASPSPYNEQFF. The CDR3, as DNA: TGTGCCAGCCCAAGCCCCTACAATGAGCAGTTCTTC.

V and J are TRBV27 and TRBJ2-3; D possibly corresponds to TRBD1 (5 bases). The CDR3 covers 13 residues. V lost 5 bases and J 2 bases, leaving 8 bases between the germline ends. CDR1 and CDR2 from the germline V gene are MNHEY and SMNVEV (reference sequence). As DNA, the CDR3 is TGTGCCAGCAGTCCAGGGCCCACAGATACGCAGTATTTT. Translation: CASSPGPTDTQYF.

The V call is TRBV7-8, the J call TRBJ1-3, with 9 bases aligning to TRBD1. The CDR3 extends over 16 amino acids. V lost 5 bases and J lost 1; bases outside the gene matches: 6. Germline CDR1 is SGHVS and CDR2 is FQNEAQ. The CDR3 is CASSARDRASGNTIYF. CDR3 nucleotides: TGTGCCAGCAGCGCCCGGGACAGGGCATCTGGAAACACCATATATTTT.

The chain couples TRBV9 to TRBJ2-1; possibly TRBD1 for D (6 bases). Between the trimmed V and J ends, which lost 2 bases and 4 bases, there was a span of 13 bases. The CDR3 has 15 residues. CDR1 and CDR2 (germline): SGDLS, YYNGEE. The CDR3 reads CASSVYGQQYNEQFF. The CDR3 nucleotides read TGTGCCAGCAGCGTGTATGGACAGCAGTACAATGAGCAGTTCTTC.

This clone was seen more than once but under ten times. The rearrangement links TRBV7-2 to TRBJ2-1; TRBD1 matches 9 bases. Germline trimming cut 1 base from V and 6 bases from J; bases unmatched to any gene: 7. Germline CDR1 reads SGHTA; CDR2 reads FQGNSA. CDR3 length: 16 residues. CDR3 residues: CASSLVATGGSNEQFF. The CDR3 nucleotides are TGTGCCAGCAGCTTAGTTGCGACAGGGGGGTCCAATGAGCAGTTCTTC.

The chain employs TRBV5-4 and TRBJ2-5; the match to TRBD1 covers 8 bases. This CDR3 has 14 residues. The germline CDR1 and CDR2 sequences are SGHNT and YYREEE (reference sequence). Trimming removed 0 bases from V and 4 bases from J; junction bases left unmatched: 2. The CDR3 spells CASSLGQGLETQYF. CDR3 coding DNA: TGTGCCAGCAGCTTGGGACAGGGGTTAGAGACCCAGTACTTC. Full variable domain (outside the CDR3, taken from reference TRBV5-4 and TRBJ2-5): ETGVTQSPTHLIKTRGQQVTLRCSSQSGHNTVSWYQQALGQGPQFIFQYYREEENGRGNFPPRFSGLQFPNYSSELNVNALELDDSALYLCASSLGQGLETQYFGPGTRLLVL.

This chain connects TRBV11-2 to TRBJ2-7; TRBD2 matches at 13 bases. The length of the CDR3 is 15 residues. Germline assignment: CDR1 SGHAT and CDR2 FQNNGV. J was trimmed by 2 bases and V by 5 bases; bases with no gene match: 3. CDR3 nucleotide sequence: TGTGCCAGCAGCCCGGGACTAGCGGGAACCTACGAGCAGTACTTC. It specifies CASSPGLAGTYEQYF.

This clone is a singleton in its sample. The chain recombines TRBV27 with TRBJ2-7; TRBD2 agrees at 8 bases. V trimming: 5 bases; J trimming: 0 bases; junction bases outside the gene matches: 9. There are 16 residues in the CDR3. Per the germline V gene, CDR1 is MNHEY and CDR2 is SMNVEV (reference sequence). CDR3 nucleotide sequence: TGTGCCAGCAGTAAGATCGCGGGAGGATCCTCCTACGAGCAGTACTTC. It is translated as CASSKIAGGSSYEQYF.